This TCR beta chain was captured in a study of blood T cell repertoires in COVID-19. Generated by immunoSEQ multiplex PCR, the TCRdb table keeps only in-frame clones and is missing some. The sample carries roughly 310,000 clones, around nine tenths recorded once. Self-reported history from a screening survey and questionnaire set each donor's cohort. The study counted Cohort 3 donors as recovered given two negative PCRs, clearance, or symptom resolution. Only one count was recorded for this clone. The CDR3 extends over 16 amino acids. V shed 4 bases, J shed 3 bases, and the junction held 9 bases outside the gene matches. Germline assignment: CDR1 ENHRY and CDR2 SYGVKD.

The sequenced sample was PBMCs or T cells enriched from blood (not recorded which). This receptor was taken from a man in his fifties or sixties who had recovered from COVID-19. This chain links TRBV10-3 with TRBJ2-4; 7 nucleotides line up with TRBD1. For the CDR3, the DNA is TGTGCCATCAGTGCGGGGACCCGGGACAGCAAAAACATTCAGTACTTC. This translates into CAISAGTRDSKNIQYF.